A selection of T cell receptor beta chains follows, all from one sample in a study of blood T cell repertoires in COVID-19. The protocol was immunoSEQ multiplex PCR, while the TCRdb copy is restricted to in-frame clones and leaves out a portion. This repertoire shows about 110,000 clones, around 80% found once; its top ten account for roughly 3.8%. Sequencing used peripheral blood. The receptors come from a woman of 80 years or more with acute or convalescent COVID-19. The CDR3 runs from the conserved cysteine through the conserved F or W. Each record gives: V gene, D gene, J gene, clone size, CDR3 protein, CDR3 DNA. A D gene is named only where the DNA matches it firmly. A row's size may be missing; if present it is once, few, many or a size class.

>TRBV29-1|.|TRBJ1-2|few
CSVVVPDYGYTF
TGCAGCGTTGTAGTCCCTGACTATGGCTACACCTTC
>TRBV28|.|TRBJ1-2|few
CASSLRGTPGGYTF
TGTGCCAGCAGTTTGCGGGGGACGCCGGGTGGCTACACCTTC
>TRBV5-1|.|TRBJ1-1|few
CASSLGLSIGDTEAFF
TGCGCCAGCAGCTTGGGTTTGAGCATCGGGGACACTGAAGCTTTCTTT
>TRBV13|.|TRBJ2-2|.
CASSLNRELFF
TGTGCCAGCAGCTTAAATAGGGAGCTGTTTTTT
>TRBV5-4|.|TRBJ2-7|.
CASSLDGLMVSEQYF
TGTGCCAGCAGCTTGGATGGCTTAATGGTGTCCGAGCAGTACTTC
>TRBV6-5|.|TRBJ2-2|.
CASRRQAGELFF
TGTGCCAGCAGGCGACAGGCCGGGGAGCTGTTTTTT
>TRBV2|TRBD1|TRBJ2-1|.
CASRRQGGSSYNEQFF
TGTGCCAGCAGACGACAGGGGGGAAGCTCCTACAATGAGCAGTTCTTC
>TRBV5-1|.|TRBJ2-3|few
CASSPLVADTQYF
TGCGCCAGCAGCCCGCTAGTAGCAGATACGCAGTATTTT
>TRBV7-2|TRBD2|TRBJ2-5|.
CASSLLGGETQYF
TGTGCCAGCAGCTTACTCGGGGGGGAGACCCAGTACTTC
>TRBV5-1|TRBD2|TRBJ2-1|once
CASSYSGGYNEQFF
TGCGCCAGCTCATATAGCGGGGGCTACAATGAGCAGTTCTTC
>TRBV6-5|.|TRBJ1-1|.
CASSTSGRGRTEAFF
TGTGCCAGCAGCACTTCAGGGAGGGGCCGCACTGAAGCTTTCTTT
>TRBV5-1|TRBD2|TRBJ2-1|few
CASSPAPGTSGRDSSYNEQFF
TGCGCCAGCAGCCCCGCCCCCGGGACTAGCGGGAGGGATAGCTCCTACAATGAGCAGTTCTTC
>TRBV19|TRBD1|TRBJ1-1|.
CASSRSQGAWGEAFF
TGTGCCAGTAGCAGATCACAGGGGGCTTGGGGTGAAGCTTTCTTT
>TRBV14|.|TRBJ2-3|few
CASSQELSDTQYF
TGTGCCAGCAGCCAAGAATTATCGGATACGCAGTATTTT
>TRBV19|TRBD1|TRBJ1-1|few
CASSKSQGATTEAFF
TGTGCCAGTAGTAAGAGCCAGGGGGCGACCACTGAAGCTTTCTTT
>TRBV18|TRBD1|TRBJ1-1|.
CASSPYSGQGTEAFF
TGTGCCAGCTCACCATACTCGGGACAGGGAACTGAAGCTTTCTTT
>TRBV15|.|TRBJ1-6|.
CATSREFTGIGPLHF
TGTGCCACCAGCAGGGAATTTACAGGAATTGGACCCCTCCACTTT
>TRBV30|.|TRBJ1-1|.
CAWKYQGGKDTEAFF
TGTGCCTGGAAATATCAAGGGGGAAAGGACACTGAAGCTTTCTTT
>TRBV10-3|TRBD1|TRBJ2-1|.
CAISVGQGWTSSYNEQFF
TGTGCCATCAGTGTAGGACAGGGGTGGACAAGCTCCTACAATGAGCAGTTCTTC
>TRBV6-6|TRBD2|TRBJ2-1|.
CASSRIRGLPGLAGATPYNEQFF
TGTGCCAGCAGTCGCATCCGGGGACTACCGGGACTAGCGGGAGCAACGCCCTACAATGAGCAGTTCTTC
>TRBV7-2|.|TRBJ1-2|.
CASSFQGTLLISYGYTF
TGTGCCAGCAGCTTTCAGGGGACCCTCCTTATTTCGTATGGCTACACCTTC
>TRBV3-1/TRBV3-2|.|TRBJ1-2|.
CASSQGFFRGRNGYTF
TGTGCCAGCAGCCAAGGCTTTTTTCGGGGGAGGAATGGCTACACCTTC
>TRBV12-3/TRBV12-4|.|TRBJ2-2|.
CASSPITGELFF
TGTGCCAGCAGTCCAATCACCGGGGAGCTGTTTTTT
>TRBV3-1/TRBV3-2|TRBD1|TRBJ1-5|.
CASSLTGGRSQPQHF
TGTGCCAGCAGCCTGACAGGGGGCCGTAGTCAGCCCCAGCATTTT
>TRBV5-6|TRBD1|TRBJ2-7|.
CASSFGTVSYEQYF
TGTGCCAGCAGCTTCGGGACAGTCTCCTACGAGCAGTACTTC
>TRBV9|TRBD2|TRBJ2-1|.
CASSVGGRGDEQFF
TGTGCCAGCAGCGTAGGGGGGCGGGGGGATGAGCAGTTCTTC
>TRBV10-3|TRBD2|TRBJ2-1|.
CAISESGGRASEQFF
TGTGCCATCAGTGAGTCTGGCGGGAGGGCTAGTGAGCAGTTCTTC
>TRBV15|TRBD2|TRBJ2-3|.
CATSKASGRIDTQYF
TGTGCCACCAGCAAGGCTAGCGGGAGAATAGATACGCAGTATTTT
>TRBV9|.|TRBJ1-3|.
CASSVGGAGNTIYF
TGTGCCAGCAGCGTAGGGGGGGCTGGAAACACCATATATTTT
>TRBV4-3|.|TRBJ1-1|.
CASSPHDSPSTEAFF
TGCGCCAGCAGCCCTCACGACAGCCCGAGCACTGAAGCTTTCTTT
>TRBV9|TRBD1|TRBJ2-7|.
CASSWGQGSDEQYF
TGTGCCAGCAGCTGGGGACAGGGATCCGACGAGCAGTACTTC
>TRBV5-5|TRBD2|TRBJ2-1|.
CASSGAWTSGRNEQFF
TGTGCCAGCAGCGGGGCCTGGACTAGCGGGAGAAATGAGCAGTTCTTC
>TRBV30|.|TRBJ1-2|.
CAWSRLNYGYTF
TGTGCCTGGAGTAGACTTAACTATGGCTACACCTTC
>TRBV28|TRBD2|TRBJ2-3|.
CASSPLREGQNTQYF
TGTGCCAGCAGTCCCCTTCGGGAGGGGCAAAATACGCAGTATTTT
>TRBV12-5|.|TRBJ1-5|.
CASGLGAGQPQHF
TGTGCTAGTGGTTTGGGGGCGGGTCAGCCCCAGCATTTT
>TRBV19|.|TRBJ2-3|.
CASSIRQELSTDTQYF
TGTGCCAGTAGTATTCGGCAGGAACTGAGCACAGATACGCAGTATTTT
>TRBV10-2|.|TRBJ1-2|.
CASSGGIGFGYTF
TGCGCCAGCAGCGGGGGGATAGGATTCGGCTACACCTTC
>TRBV27|.|TRBJ1-5|.
CASSFNRNQPQHF
TGTGCCAGCAGTTTTAACAGGAATCAGCCCCAGCATTTT
>TRBV27|.|TRBJ2-3|.
CASSLSRTGKTDTQYF
TGTGCCAGCAGTTTATCTCGCACAGGCAAAACAGATACGCAGTATTTT
>TRBV3-1/TRBV3-2|.|TRBJ2-2|.
CASSQGSRGELFF
TGTGCCAGCAGCCAGGGGAGTCGGGGGGAGCTGTTTTTT
>TRBV30|.|TRBJ2-7|few
CAWSVSRRSYEQYF
TGTGCCTGGAGTGTATCTAGACGGTCCTACGAGCAGTACTTC
>TRBV28|.|TRBJ2-5|.
CASSRVRAQETQYF
TGTGCCAGTTCTCGGGTGAGGGCGCAAGAGACCCAGTACTTC
>TRBV3-1/TRBV3-2|.|TRBJ1-1|.
CASSQLGVTEAFF
TGTGCCAGCAGCCAACTAGGGGTTACTGAAGCTTTCTTT
>TRBV12-3/TRBV12-4|.|TRBJ1-2|.
CASSKTGYGYTF
TGTGCCAGCAGTAAAACAGGGTATGGCTACACCTTC
>TRBV5-5|.|TRBJ1-1|.
CASSLAPVLNTEAFF
TGTGCCAGCAGCTTGGCCCCGGTCCTGAACACTGAAGCTTTCTTT
>TRBV30|TRBD1|TRBJ2-1|.
CAWSGTGGFPGGFF
TGTGCCTGGAGTGGGACAGGGGGCTTCCCAGGGGGGTTCTTC
>TRBV3-1/TRBV3-2|TRBD2|TRBJ2-2|.
CASSQDRAGPTGELFF
TGTGCCAGCAGCCAAGATAGAGCGGGACCCACCGGGGAGCTGTTTTTT
>TRBV30|TRBD1|TRBJ2-1|once
CAWRLQGTRNEQFF
TGTGCCTGGAGGTTACAGGGGACACGCAATGAGCAGTTCTTC
>TRBV2|.|TRBJ2-3|.
CASRSAENTDTQYF
TGTGCCAGCAGATCAGCGGAAAACACAGATACGCAGTATTTT
>TRBV2|.|TRBJ2-1|.
CASVPSRKLYNEQFF
TGTGCCAGCGTACCATCCAGGAAGCTTTACAATGAGCAGTTCTTC
>TRBV7-2|.|TRBJ1-2|.
CASSSSGGTYGYTF
TGTGCCAGCAGCTCTTCGGGGGGTACCTATGGCTACACCTTC
>TRBV10-3|.|TRBJ1-6|.
CAISDRQALSSYNSPLHF
TGTGCCATCAGTGATCGGCAGGCCTTGAGCTCCTATAATTCACCCCTCCACTTT
>TRBV11-2|.|TRBJ1-1|few
CASSLIVSPEAFF
TGTGCCAGCAGCTTAATTGTCTCCCCTGAAGCTTTCTTT
>TRBV7-9|TRBD1|TRBJ1-2|.
CASSWWTGTDYGYTF
TGTGCCAGCAGCTGGTGGACAGGAACGGATTATGGCTACACCTTC
>TRBV29-1|TRBD1|TRBJ2-2|.
CSVSPGTGGDTGELFF
TGCAGCGTATCCCCCGGGACAGGGGGGGACACCGGGGAGCTGTTTTTT